This T cell receptor (beta chain) originates from a study of blood T cell repertoires in COVID-19. Overall study context: Whether acute or convalescent, the COVID-19 samples came from the United States, Italy and Spain. Sample material is recorded as cDNA or gDNA derived from T cells, B-cell-depleted T cells, or PBMCs.

J lost 2 bases, V lost 4 bases, and 6 bases had no gene match. Germline CDR1 and CDR2: SGDLS and YYNGEE. The CDR3 has 16 residues. Authors' processing steps: Estimated nucleated cell counts came from reference gene primer amplification. The protocol was immunoSEQ multiplex PCR, while the TCRdb copy is restricted to in-frame clones and leaves out a portion. V, J and clone size are those of that table, while D and trimming were read from the DNA. The table includes about 300,000 clones, over 75% detected once. The sample was peripheral blood. The clonotype originates from a human donor in a cohort sampled during active COVID-19. This chain connects TRBV9 to TRBJ1-1, with 12 bases matching TRBD1. The CDR3 region is CASSLGQGAFNTEAFF. The CDR3 DNA reads TGTGCCAGCAGCTTGGGACAGGGGGCTTTTAACACTGAAGCTTTCTTT.